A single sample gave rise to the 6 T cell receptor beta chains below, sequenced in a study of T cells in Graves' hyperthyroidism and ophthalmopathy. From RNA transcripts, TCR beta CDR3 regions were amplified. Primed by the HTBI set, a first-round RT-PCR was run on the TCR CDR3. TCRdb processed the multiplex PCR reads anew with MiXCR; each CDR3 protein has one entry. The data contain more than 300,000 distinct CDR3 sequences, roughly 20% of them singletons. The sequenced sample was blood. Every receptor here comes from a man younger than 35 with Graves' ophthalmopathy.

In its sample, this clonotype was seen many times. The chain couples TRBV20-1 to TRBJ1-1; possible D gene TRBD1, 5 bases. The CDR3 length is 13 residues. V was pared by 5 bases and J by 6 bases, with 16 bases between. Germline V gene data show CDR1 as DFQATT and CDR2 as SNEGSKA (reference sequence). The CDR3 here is CSAQEVWGAEAFF. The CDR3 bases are TGCAGTGCTCAAGAGGTCTGGGGCGCTGAAGCTTTCTTT.

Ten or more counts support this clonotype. The CDR3 protein is CASSPRQGPYNEQFF. The CDR3 coding sequence is TGTGCCAGCAGCCCGCGGCAGGGTCCGTACAATGAGCAGTTCTTC. The rearrangement uses TRBV2 and TRBJ2-1; a weak D match, TRBD1 (5 bases). The CDR3 is 15 amino acids. V was trimmed by 6 bases and J by 4 bases, leaving 16 bases between them. Germline V gives CDR1 SNHLY, CDR2 FYNNEI.

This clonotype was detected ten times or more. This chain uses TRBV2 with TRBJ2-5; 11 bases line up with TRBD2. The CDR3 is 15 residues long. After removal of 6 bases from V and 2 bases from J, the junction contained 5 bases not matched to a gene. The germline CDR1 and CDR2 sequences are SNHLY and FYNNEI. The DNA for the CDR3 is TGTGCCAGCAGCACGACTAGCGGGGCACAAGAGACCCAGTACTTC. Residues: CASSTTSGAQETQYF.

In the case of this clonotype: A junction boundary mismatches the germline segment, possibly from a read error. The CDR3 sequence is CASSLHPDRGNSPLYF. The CDR3 bases are TGTGCCAGCAGCCTGCACCCTGACAGGGGTAATTCACCCCTTTACTTT. This chain links TRBV5-6 with TRBJ1-6; 8 bases line up with TRBD1. Germline assignment: CDR1 SGHDT and CDR2 YYEEEE. This CDR3 region has 16 residues.

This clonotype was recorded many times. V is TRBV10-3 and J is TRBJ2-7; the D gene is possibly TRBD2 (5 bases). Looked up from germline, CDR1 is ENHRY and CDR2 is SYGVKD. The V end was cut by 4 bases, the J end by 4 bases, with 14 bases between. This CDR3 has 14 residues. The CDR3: CAISARAGEYEQYF. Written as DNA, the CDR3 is TGTGCCATCAGTGCTAGGGCCGGGGAGTACGAGCAGTACTTC.

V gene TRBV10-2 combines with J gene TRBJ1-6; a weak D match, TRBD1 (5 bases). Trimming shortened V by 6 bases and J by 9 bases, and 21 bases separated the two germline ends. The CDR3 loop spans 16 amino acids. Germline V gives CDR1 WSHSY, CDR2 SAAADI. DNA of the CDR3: TGCGCCAGCAGGCGAACCCACAGGAACGAAGGTTCACCCCTCCACTTT. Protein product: CASRRTHRNEGSPLHF.